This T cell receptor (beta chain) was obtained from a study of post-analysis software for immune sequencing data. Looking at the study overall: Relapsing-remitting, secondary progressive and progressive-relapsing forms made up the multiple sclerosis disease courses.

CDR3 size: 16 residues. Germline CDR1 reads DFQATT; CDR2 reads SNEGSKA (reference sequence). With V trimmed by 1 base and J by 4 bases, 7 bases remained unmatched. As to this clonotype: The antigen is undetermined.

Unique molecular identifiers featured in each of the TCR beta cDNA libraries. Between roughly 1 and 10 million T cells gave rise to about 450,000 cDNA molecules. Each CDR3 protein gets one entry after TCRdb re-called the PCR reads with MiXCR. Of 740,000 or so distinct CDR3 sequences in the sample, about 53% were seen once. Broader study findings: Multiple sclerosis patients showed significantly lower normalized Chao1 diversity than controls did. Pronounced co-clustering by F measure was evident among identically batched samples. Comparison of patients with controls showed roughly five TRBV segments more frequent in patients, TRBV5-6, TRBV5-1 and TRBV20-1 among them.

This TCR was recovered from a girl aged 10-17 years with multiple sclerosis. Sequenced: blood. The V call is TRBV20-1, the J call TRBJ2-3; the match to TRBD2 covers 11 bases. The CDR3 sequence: CSARGRGTSGADTQYF. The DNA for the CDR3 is TGCAGTGCTAGAGGGAGGGGGACTAGCGGTGCAGATACGCAGTATTTT.